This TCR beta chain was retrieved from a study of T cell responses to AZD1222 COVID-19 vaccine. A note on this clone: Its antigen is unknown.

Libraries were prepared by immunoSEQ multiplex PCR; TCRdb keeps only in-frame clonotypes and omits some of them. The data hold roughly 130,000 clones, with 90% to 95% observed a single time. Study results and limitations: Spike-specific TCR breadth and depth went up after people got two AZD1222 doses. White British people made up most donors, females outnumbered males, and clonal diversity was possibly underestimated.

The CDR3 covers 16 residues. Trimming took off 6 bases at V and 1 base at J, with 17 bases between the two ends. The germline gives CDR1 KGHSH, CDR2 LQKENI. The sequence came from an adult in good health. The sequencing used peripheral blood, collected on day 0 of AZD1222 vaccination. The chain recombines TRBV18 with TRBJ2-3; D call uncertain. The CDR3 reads CASSLNRVKGTDTQYF. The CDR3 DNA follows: TGTGCCAGCTCGCTTAATAGGGTAAAAGGCACAGATACGCAGTATTTT.